This T cell receptor (beta chain) was profiled in a study of cytotoxic CD8 clonotypes in ibrutinib-treated CLL. From germline, CDR1 is LNHDA and CDR2 SQIVND (reference sequence). CDR3 length: 14 residues. V lost 4 bases, J lost 2 bases, and 5 bases stayed unmatched. The repertoire was sequenced with immunoSEQ multiplex PCR; TCRdb's copy has only in-frame clones and lacks some. The sample records fewer than 200,000 clones, approximately 80% being singletons. This clone appeared a few times. The sequence was obtained from a human donor with chronic lymphocytic leukemia. Source: PBMCs, taken after 24 months of ibrutinib treatment. J is TRBJ2-7 and V is TRBV19; 7 bases are a match to TRBD1. The CDR3 DNA follows: TGTGCCAGTAGTAAGGGGGCCGGGGCCTACGAGCAGTACTTC. Translated: CASSKGAGAYEQYF.